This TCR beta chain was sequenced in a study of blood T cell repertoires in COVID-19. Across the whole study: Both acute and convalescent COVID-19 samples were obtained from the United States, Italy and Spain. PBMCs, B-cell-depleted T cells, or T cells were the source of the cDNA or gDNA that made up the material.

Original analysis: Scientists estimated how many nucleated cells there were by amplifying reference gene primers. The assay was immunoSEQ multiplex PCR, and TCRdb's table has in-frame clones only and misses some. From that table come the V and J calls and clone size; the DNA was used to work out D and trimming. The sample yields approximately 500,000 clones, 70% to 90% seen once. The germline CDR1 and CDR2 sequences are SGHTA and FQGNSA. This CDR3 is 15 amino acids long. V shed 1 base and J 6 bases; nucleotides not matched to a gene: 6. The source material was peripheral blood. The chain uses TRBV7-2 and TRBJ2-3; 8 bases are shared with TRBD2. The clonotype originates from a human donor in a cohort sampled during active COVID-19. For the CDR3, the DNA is TGTGCCAGCAGCTTAGACGGGGGGGATTGGGATACGCAGTATTTT. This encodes CASSLDGGDWDTQYF.